This passage covers 5 T cell receptor beta chains from one sample sequenced in a study of early T cells in non-severe SARS-CoV-2 infection. TCRdb re-called the 5' RACE reads through MiXCR, storing one row per CDR3 protein. The sample includes 85,000 to 90,000 distinct CDR3 sequences, around an eighth seen only once; the top ten take approximately 7.5%. Sequenced material: whole blood. These receptor sequences come from an adult who was a healthcare worker with PCR-confirmed SARS-CoV-2 infection or an uninfected control (not recorded which).

The chain uses TRBV3-1 and TRBJ2-7; TRBD2 matches at 14 bases. Germline CDR1 and CDR2: LGHDT and YNNKEL (reference sequence). The V gene end was trimmed by 4 bases and the J gene end by 5 bases; junction bases not matched to a gene: 10. The CDR3 loop spans 17 amino acids. The CDR3 DNA reads as TGTGCCAGCAGCCTTACCGGGACTAGCGGGAGCCCCCACGAGCAGTACTTC. This gives the protein CASSLTGTSGSPHEQYF.

The J gene is TRBJ2-3, the V gene TRBV15, with 12 bases lining up with TRBD2. The CDR3 covers 18 residues. Trimming cost V 5 bases and J 0 bases; bases outside gene matches: 9. In germline, CDR1 is LNHNV, CDR2 YYDKDF (reference sequence). CDR3 bases: TGTGCCACCAGCGGACTAGCGGGGATTTCTACTAGCACAGATACGCAGTATTTT. This sequence encodes CATSGLAGISTSTDTQYF.

Only a few counts were recorded for this clonotype. V is TRBV12-3 or TRBV12-4 and J is TRBJ1-4; tentatively, D is TRBD1 (5 bases). The CDR3 sequence is 15 residues long. V lost 6 bases to trimming and J lost 6 bases, with 17 bases between them. Here the CDR3 reads CASRPPGALYEKLFF. The CDR3 region has the DNA TGTGCCAGCAGACCCCCCGGGGCGCTGTATGAAAAACTGTTTTTT.

This clonotype has only a few counts. The V and J genes are TRBV29-1 and TRBJ2-7; 12 bases fit TRBD2. This CDR3 is 13 amino acids long. Germline values: CDR1 SQVTM, CDR2 ANQGSEA. Trimming cost V 6 bases and J 2 bases; bases outside gene matches: 2. CDR3 coding DNA: TGCAGCGTCCGGACTAGCGGGACCTACGAGCAGTACTTC. Amino acid sequence: CSVRTSGTYEQYF.

This clonotype was counted a few times. J is TRBJ2-7 and V is TRBV7-9; TRBD2 agrees at 11 bases. This CDR3 has 15 residues. Germline V gene data show CDR1 as SEHNR and CDR2 as FQNEAQ (reference sequence). V lost 3 bases to trimming and J lost 3 bases; unmatched junction nucleotides: 4. The CDR3 spells CASSFPSGGFYEQYF. The CDR3 region has the DNA TGTGCCAGCAGCTTCCCTAGCGGGGGGTTCTACGAGCAGTACTTC.